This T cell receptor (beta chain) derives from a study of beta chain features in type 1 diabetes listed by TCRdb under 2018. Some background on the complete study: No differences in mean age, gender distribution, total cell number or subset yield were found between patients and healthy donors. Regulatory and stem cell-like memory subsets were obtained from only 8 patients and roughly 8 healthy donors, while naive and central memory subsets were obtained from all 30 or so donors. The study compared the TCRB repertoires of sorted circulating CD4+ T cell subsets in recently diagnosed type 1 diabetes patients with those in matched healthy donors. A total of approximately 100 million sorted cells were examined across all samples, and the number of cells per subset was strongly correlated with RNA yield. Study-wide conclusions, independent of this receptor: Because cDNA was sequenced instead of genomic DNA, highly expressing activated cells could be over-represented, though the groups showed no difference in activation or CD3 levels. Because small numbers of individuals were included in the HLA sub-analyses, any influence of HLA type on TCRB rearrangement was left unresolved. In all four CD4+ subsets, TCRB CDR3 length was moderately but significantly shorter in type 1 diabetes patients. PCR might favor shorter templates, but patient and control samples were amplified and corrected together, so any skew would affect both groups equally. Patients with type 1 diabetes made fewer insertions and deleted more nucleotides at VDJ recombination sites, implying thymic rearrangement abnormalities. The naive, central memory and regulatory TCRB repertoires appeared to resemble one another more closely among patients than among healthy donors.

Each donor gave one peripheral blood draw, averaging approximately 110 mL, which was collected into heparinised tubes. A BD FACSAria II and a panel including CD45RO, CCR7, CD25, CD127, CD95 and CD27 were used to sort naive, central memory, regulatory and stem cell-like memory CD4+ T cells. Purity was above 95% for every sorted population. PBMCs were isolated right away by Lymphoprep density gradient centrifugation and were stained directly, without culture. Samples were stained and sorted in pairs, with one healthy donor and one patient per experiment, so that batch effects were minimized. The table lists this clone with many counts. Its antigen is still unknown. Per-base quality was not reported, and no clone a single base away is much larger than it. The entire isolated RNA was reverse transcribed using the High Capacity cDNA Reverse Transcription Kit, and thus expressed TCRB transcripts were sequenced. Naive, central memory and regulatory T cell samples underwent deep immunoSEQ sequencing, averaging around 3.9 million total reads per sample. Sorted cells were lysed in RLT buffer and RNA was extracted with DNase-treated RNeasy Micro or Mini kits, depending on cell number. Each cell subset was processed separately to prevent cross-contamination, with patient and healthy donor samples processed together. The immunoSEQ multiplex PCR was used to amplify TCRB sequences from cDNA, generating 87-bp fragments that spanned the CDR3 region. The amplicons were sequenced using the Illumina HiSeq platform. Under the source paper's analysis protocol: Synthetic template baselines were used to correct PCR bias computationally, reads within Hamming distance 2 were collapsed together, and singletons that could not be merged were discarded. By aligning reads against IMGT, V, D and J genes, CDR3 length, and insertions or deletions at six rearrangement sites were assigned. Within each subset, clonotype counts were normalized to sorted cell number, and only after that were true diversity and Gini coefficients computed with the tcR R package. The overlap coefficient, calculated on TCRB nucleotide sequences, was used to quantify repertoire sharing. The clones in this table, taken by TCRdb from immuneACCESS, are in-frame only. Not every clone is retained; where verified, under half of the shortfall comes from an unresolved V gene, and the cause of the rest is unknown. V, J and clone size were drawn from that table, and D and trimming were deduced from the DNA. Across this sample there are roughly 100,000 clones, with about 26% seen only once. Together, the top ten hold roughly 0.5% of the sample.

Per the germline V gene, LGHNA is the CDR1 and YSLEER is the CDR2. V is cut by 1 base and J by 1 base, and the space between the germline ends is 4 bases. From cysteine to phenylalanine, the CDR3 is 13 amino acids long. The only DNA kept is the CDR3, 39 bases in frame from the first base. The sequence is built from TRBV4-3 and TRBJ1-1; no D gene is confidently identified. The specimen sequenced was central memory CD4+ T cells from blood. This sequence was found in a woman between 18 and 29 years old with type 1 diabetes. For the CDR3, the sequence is CASSQGQNTEAFF. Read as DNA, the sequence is TGCGCCAGCAGCCAAGGACAGAACACTGAAGCTTTCTTT.